The 2 T cell receptor beta chains below all came from one sample that was sequenced in a study of T cell repertoires in cytomegalovirus infection. Each CDR3 protein is one row after TCRdb ran MiXCR on the reads. The repertoire holds about 140,000 distinct CDR3 sequences, with 5.5% to 8% as singletons. The sequenced sample was PBMCs. Receptors originate from a human donor in good health (CMV status not recorded). Some clones in this sample may be carry-over from other donors' samples.

This clonotype was observed many times. The chain couples TRBV7-2 to TRBJ2-2; TRBD1 agrees at 8 bases. The CDR3 is made up of 15 amino acids. Trimming at V came to 4 bases and at J to 7 bases, leaving 8 bases not matched to a gene. Per germline, CDR1 SGHTA and CDR2 FQGNSA. The CDR3 is CASSWGRGQGGELFF. The CDR3 nucleotides are TGTGCCAGCAGCTGGGGCAGGGGGCAAGGCGGGGAGCTGTTTTTT. The full variable domain, its missing parts supplied by reference TRBV7-2 and TRBJ2-2, is GAGVSQSPSNKVTEKGKDVELRCDPISGHTALYWYRQSLGQGLEFLIYFQGNSAPDKSGLPSDRFSAERTGGSVSTLTIQRTQQEDSAVYLCASSWGRGQGGELFFGEGSRLTVL.

In regard to this clonotype: Its ends do not fully match the called genes, so a read error is possible. The chain is built from TRBV7-9 and TRBJ2-5; unclear D gene. This CDR3 spans 12 amino acids. Germline CDR1 reads SEHNR; CDR2 reads FQNEAQ (reference sequence). CDR3 bases: TGTGCCAGCAGCTTGAGCACTGCGCCCATAGGCTTC. It translates to CASSLSTAPIGF.